This entry concerns a single TCR beta chain. Its antigen specificity is not known. The sample holds no much larger clone one base away, and base qualities are not on file. Each collaborating institution followed its own protocols to collect whole blood in K2EDTA tubes. For TCRbeta analysis, collaborator samples were shipped as frozen whole blood, as isolated PBMCs, or as DNA extracted from either sample type. This record belongs to a study of blood T cell repertoires in COVID-19 (dated by TCRdb to 2020 to 2021). About the investigation overall: The collaborator samples originated in the United States, Italy and Spain and spanned the acute and convalescent phases of COVID-19. The prospective study material was composed of cDNA or gDNA derived from T cells, B-cell-depleted T cells, or PBMCs. Deeply sampled blood TCRbeta repertoires from subjects exposed to, actively infected with, or recovered from COVID-19 were included in the dataset. The repertoires were released in a freely available public database intended as a resource for research on the immune response to SARS-CoV-2. The samples were drawn from the first 160 participants of the ongoing ImmuneRACE study and from about 1,200 subjects provided by 6 global collaborators. A de-identified subject ID, COVID-19 status, age in years and sex were almost always included in the sample metadata. Where HLA class I and class II types were available, the types were taken from metadata supplied by the sample provider, not from assay-based typing.

On the study overall, not on this receptor specifically: Clinical and demographic metadata were provided uncurated, with the amount varying by source and participant.

CDR1 and CDR2, per the germline V gene, are SGDLS and YYNGEE. At the junction V is shortened by 3 bases and J by 2 bases; bases outside the gene matches: 11. From the cysteine up to the phenylalanine, the CDR3 has a length of 19 residues. The only DNA kept is the CDR3, 57 bases in frame from the first base. The immunoSEQ Assay, a bias-controlled multiplex PCR, was used to amplify TCRbeta CDR3 regions from genomic DNA. The original methods were these. The number of nucleated cells in each sample was estimated from the amplification of reference gene primers within the assay. Sequence reads were collapsed and filtered to measure the absolute abundance of every unique TCRbeta CDR3 rearrangement. For each sample, productive Simpson clonality was calculated by taking the square root of Simpson's diversity index across productive rearrangements. TCRdb provides this immuneACCESS table in a form limited to in-frame rearrangements. Some clones are lacking; in checked studies, under half of them reflect an unresolved V gene, and why the rest are absent is not known. D and trimming come from the DNA, and the V and J calls and clone size come from that table. The sample table records roughly 14,000 clones; roughly 87% of these occur just once. 5% to 7% of the sample is in the top ten clones.

Material: peripheral blood. The sequence derives from a human donor in a cohort sampled during active COVID-19. The chain couples TRBV9 to TRBJ2-7; 16 middle bases align to TRBD2. The CDR3 sequence is CASSAGPGLAGGGTYEQYF. Read as DNA, the sequence is TGTGCCAGCAGCGCCGGTCCGGGACTAGCGGGAGGGGGAACCTACGAGCAGTACTTC.